Presented here are 27 T cell receptor beta chains from one specimen sequenced in a study of patients and donors after allogeneic stem cell transplantation. TCRdb independently ran MiXCR on the RT-PCR reads; one entry per CDR3 protein. The table records roughly 940,000 distinct CDR3 sequences, roughly 18% of them present only once. What was sequenced was blood, either unsorted or a sorted T cell fraction (not recorded which). The receptors here all came from a human donor who was either an allogeneic HSCT recipient or a stem cell or donor lymphocyte infusion donor (not recorded which). It is not recorded whose cells these are; they may come from a transplant donor.

This clonotype has more than one count but fewer than ten. The chain combines TRBV5-1 with TRBJ2-7; possible D gene TRBD2, 5 bases. There are 12 residues in the CDR3. From germline, CDR1 is SGHRS and CDR2 YFSETQ. Trimming left V 7 bases short and J 6 bases short, with 14 bases between. The CDR3 is CASYGITGEQYF. Here the CDR3 DNA reads TGCGCCAGCTACGGGATTACCGGCGAGCAGTACTTC.

The chain recombines TRBV5-5 with TRBJ2-1, with D unclear. The CDR3 is 13 residues long. Trimming stripped 3 bases from V and 5 bases from J, with 9 bases between. Per the germline V gene, CDR1 is SGHKS and CDR2 is YYEKEE (reference sequence). The CDR3 sequence is CASSSRVDNEQFF. The DNA for the CDR3 is TGTGCCAGCAGCTCCAGAGTGGACAATGAGCAGTTCTTC.

V gene TRBV6-2 or TRBV6-3 combines with J gene TRBJ2-7; TRBD2 agrees at 11 bases. Germline V gene sequence: CDR1 MNHEY, CDR2 SVGEGT. The ends lost 7 bases at V and 5 bases at J; junction bases unmatched: 7. The CDR3 extends over 14 amino acids. The CDR3 loop reads CASTSSGRTHEQYF. The DNA for the CDR3 is TGTGCCAGCACTTCTAGCGGGAGGACCCACGAGCAGTACTTC.

The chain employs TRBV12-3 or TRBV12-4 and TRBJ1-1; D remains ambiguous. The CDR3 spans 15 residues. Trimming left V 7 bases short and J 2 bases short, with 17 bases between. The CDR3 region has the DNA TGTGCCAGCAATTATTTCTACGAAACCAACACTGAAGCTTTCTTT. This sequence encodes CASNYFYETNTEAFF.

The rearrangement joins TRBV5-1 to TRBJ2-7, with D maybe TRBD2 (5 bases). V was pared by 4 bases and J by 7 bases, with 18 bases between. Germline V lookup: CDR1 SGHRS, CDR2 YFSETQ. This CDR3 spans 14 amino acids. CDR3 in amino acids: CASSLKAAGTEQYF. The CDR3, as DNA: TGCGCCAGCAGCCTGAAGGCGGCGGGCACTGAGCAGTACTTC.

The sample holds a few counts of this clonotype. CDR3 in amino acids: CASSGETSSYNEQFF. The DNA of the CDR3 is TGTGCCAGCAGCGGGGAAACTTCCTCCTACAATGAGCAGTTCTTC. The V gene is TRBV9, the J gene TRBJ2-1; D gene ambiguous. V was clipped by 3 bases and J by 0 bases, with 10 bases between them. The CDR3 sequence is 15 residues long. From germline, CDR1 is SGDLS and CDR2 YYNGEE.

This clonotype has a count of ten or more. V and J are TRBV12-3 or TRBV12-4 and TRBJ1-1; 9 nucleotides agree with TRBD1. With V trimmed by 4 bases and J by 4 bases, 10 bases remained unmatched. This CDR3 comprises 16 residues. In DNA, the CDR3 is TGTGCCAGCAGTTCAGGACAGGGGTTTATGGGCACTGAAGCTTTCTTT. Amino acids: CASSSGQGFMGTEAFF.

The chain carries TRBV4-3 and TRBJ2-1, with D perhaps matching TRBD2 (5 bases). Per germline, CDR1 LGHNA and CDR2 YSLEER. V gave up 3 bases and J gave up 7 bases, with 10 bases separating them. This CDR3 comprises 13 residues. Here the CDR3 DNA reads TGCGCCAGCAGCCAGAGGGATGGGAATGAGCAGTTCTTC. Its protein product is CASSQRDGNEQFF.

Many counts were recorded for this clonotype. The rearrangement uses TRBV4-1 and TRBJ2-1, with 8 bases matching TRBD1. This CDR3 has 15 residues. V trimming: 0 bases; J trimming: 3 bases; junction bases outside the gene matches: 1. Germline CDR1 and CDR2: MGHRA and YSYEKL. DNA of the CDR3: TGCGCCAGCAGCCAAGATGGGACAGGCTACAATGAGCAGTTCTTC. Encoded protein: CASSQDGTGYNEQFF.

V usage is TRBV29-1 and J usage is TRBJ2-4; 15 nucleotides agree with TRBD2. With 6 bases clipped from V and 0 bases from J, the junction kept 6 bases outside the gene matches. There are 17 residues in the CDR3. Per germline, CDR1 SQVTM and CDR2 ANQGSEA. CDR3 sequence: CSVGLAGGNLAKNIQYF. CDR3 coding DNA: TGCAGCGTCGGACTAGCGGGAGGGAATTTAGCCAAAAACATTCAGTACTTC.

The J gene is TRBJ2-7, the V gene TRBV2, with a weak D call TRBD2 (5 bases). Germline values: CDR1 SNHLY, CDR2 FYNNEI. The CDR3 extends over 14 amino acids. V dropped 8 bases and J dropped 2 bases, with 16 bases sitting between them. CDR3 nucleotides: TGTGCCAGCGTCGAGGGAAGCGGACCCTACGAGCAGTACTTC. Protein: CASVEGSGPYEQYF.

This chain connects TRBV7-9 to TRBJ2-5, with TRBD1 matching 10 bases. Germline V lookup: CDR1 SEHNR, CDR2 FQNEAQ (reference sequence). Trimming removed 2 bases from V and 2 bases from J; junction bases left unmatched: 5. This CDR3 contains 16 residues. CDR3 in amino acids: CASSLLTGGLQETQYF. DNA for the CDR3: TGTGCCAGCAGCTTACTGACAGGGGGCTTACAAGAGACCCAGTACTTC.

This chain joins TRBV24-1 and TRBJ2-2; TRBD2 is a possible D gene (5 bases). Per the germline V gene, CDR1 is KGHDR and CDR2 is SFDVKD. Trimming stripped 6 bases from V and 6 bases from J, with 13 bases between. CDR3 length: 14 amino acids. The DNA of the CDR3 is TGTGCCACCAGTAGGTCCTCGGGGTCCGGGGAGCTGTTTTTT. Protein sequence: CATSRSSGSGELFF.

This clonotype was recorded a few times. The V gene is TRBV20-1, the J gene TRBJ2-5; the match to TRBD1 covers 7 bases. Losses at the gene ends were 2 bases for V and 0 bases for J; bases not matched to a gene: 6. In germline, CDR1 is DFQATT, CDR2 SNEGSKA (reference sequence). This CDR3 is built from 15 residues. The CDR3: CSARQTGTHQETQYF. The CDR3 DNA sequence: TGCAGTGCTAGACAGACAGGGACGCACCAAGAGACCCAGTACTTC.

This rearrangement joins TRBV6-5 to TRBJ2-3; perhaps TRBD1 as D (5 bases). Trimming left V 2 bases short and J 3 bases short, with 9 bases between. Germline V gene lookup returns CDR1 MNHEY and CDR2 SVGAGI. This CDR3 has 14 residues. The CDR3 nucleotides read TGTGCCAGCAGTTACGACAGAAGAACAGATACGCAGTATTTT. It codes for CASSYDRRTDTQYF.

The genes are TRBV19 and TRBJ1-2; D unclear. Germline V gene data show CDR1 as LNHDA and CDR2 as SQIVND (reference sequence). This CDR3 region has 13 residues. Trimming removed 10 bases at V and 4 bases at J, with 16 bases between. For the CDR3, the DNA is TGTGCCACCAAGGATGGTTCTTCCTATGGCTACACCTTC. Translating it yields CATKDGSSYGYTF.

This clonotype was picked up a small number of times. The rearrangement joins TRBV11-2 to TRBJ2-2; 9 bases line up with TRBD2. Germline V gives CDR1 SGHAT, CDR2 FQNNGV. Trimming removed 2 bases from V and 2 bases from J; junction bases left unmatched: 9. The CDR3 is 18 residues long. Here the CDR3 DNA reads TGTGCCAGCAGCTTAAGGTCCAGCGGGGGGCAAAACACCGGGGAGCTGTTTTTT. Encoded protein: CASSLRSSGGQNTGELFF.

This clonotype was observed a few times. J is TRBJ2-7 and V is TRBV5-6; D could derive from TRBD1 or TRBD2 (5 bases each). Germline values: CDR1 SGHDT, CDR2 YYEEEE. The V gene lost 2 bases and the J gene lost 3 bases, with 18 bases spanning the gap. The CDR3 is made up of 16 amino acids. The CDR3 here is CASSFPRQGRRYEQYF. Written as DNA, the CDR3 is TGTGCCAGCAGCTTCCCCCGGCAGGGACGACGCTACGAGCAGTACTTC.

This clonotype has just a few counts. The V and J genes are TRBV5-8 and TRBJ2-7, with D tentatively TRBD2 (5 bases). The CDR3 consists of 15 residues. Per the germline V gene, CDR1 is SGHTS and CDR2 is YDEGEE. Trimming took off 6 bases at V and 5 bases at J, with 21 bases between the two ends. In nucleotides, the CDR3 is TGTGCCAGCACTGAGCGAGGGCTAGGTCGCCACGAGCAGTACTTC. This gives the protein CASTERGLGRHEQYF. Based on the CDR3 plus reference TRBV5-8 and TRBJ2-7, the full variable domain is EAGVTQSPTHLIKTRGQQATLRCSPISGHTSVYWYQQALGLGLQFLLWYDEGEERNRGNFPPRFSGRQFPNYSSELNVNALELEDSALYLCASTERGLGRHEQYFGPGTRLTVT.

There are a few counts of this clonotype. The J gene is TRBJ1-3, the V gene TRBV7-9, with unresolved D. The CDR3 has 14 residues. The germline V gene has CDR1 SEHNR and CDR2 FQNEAQ (reference sequence). Trimming stripped 1 base from V and 7 bases from J, with 11 bases between. The CDR3 region has the DNA TGTGCCAGCAGCTTAGATGCAGCCACGAACACCATATATTTT. It yields the protein CASSLDAATNTIYF.

This clonotype occurred once. The chain is built from TRBV7-2 and TRBJ2-7; unclear D gene. This CDR3 spans 17 amino acids. Trimming took off 0 bases at V and 3 bases at J, with 18 bases between the two ends. Germline loops: CDR1 SGHTA, CDR2 FQGNSA. The CDR3 bases are TGTGCCAGCAGCTTAGCGCGAAGCCGGCAGGCCTACTACGAGCAGTACTTC. It is translated as CASSLARSRQAYYEQYF.

The genes are TRBV2 and TRBJ2-1, with TRBD2 identical over 8 bases. The ends lost 1 base at V and 10 bases at J; junction bases unmatched: 6. Germline V CDR1 and CDR2: SNHLY, FYNNEI. The CDR3 is 14 residues long. The CDR3 nucleotides read TGTGCCAGCAGTGAAGGATTAGCGGGACAAGAGCAGTTCTTC. It translates to CASSEGLAGQEQFF.

The table lists this clonotype with a few counts. V is TRBV5-1 and J is TRBJ2-3; D is possibly TRBD1 (5 bases). Trimming removed 5 bases at V and 0 bases at J, with 13 bases between. The length of the CDR3 is 15 residues. Per the germline V gene, CDR1 is SGHRS and CDR2 is YFSETQ. The CDR3 is CASSADSKSTDTQYF. The CDR3 DNA is TGCGCCAGCAGTGCAGACAGCAAGAGCACAGATACGCAGTATTTT.

The chain employs TRBV18 and TRBJ2-1; 12 nucleotides match TRBD2. Germline V lookup: CDR1 KGHSH, CDR2 LQKENI. This CDR3 comprises 16 residues. Trimming took 3 bases from V and 6 from J; bases not matched to a gene: 6. This CDR3 reads CASSPLLGLAGNEQFF. CDR3 nucleotides: TGTGCCAGCTCACCTCTCCTGGGACTAGCGGGCAATGAGCAGTTCTTC.

V is TRBV2 and J is TRBJ2-7, with 7 positions matching TRBD1. From germline, CDR1 is SNHLY and CDR2 FYNNEI. V trimming: 5 bases; J trimming: 0 bases; junction bases outside the gene matches: 10. CDR3 length equals 16 residues. The CDR3 is CASSSARGQSSYEQYF. The CDR3 nucleotides are TGTGCCAGCAGTTCCGCCCGGGGACAGTCCTCCTACGAGCAGTACTTC.

This clonotype was recorded a few times. The J gene is TRBJ2-7, the V gene TRBV2; 8 bases are a match to TRBD2. CDR3 size: 16 residues. Germline loops: CDR1 SNHLY, CDR2 FYNNEI. V shed 6 bases, J shed 1 base, and the junction held 11 bases outside the gene matches. The CDR3: CASSLESGRASYEQYF. Here the CDR3 DNA reads TGTGCCAGCAGCCTAGAGTCCGGGAGGGCGTCCTACGAGCAGTACTTC.

This clonotype was picked up a small number of times. The CDR3 DNA sequence: TGTGCCATCAGAGCGGGACAGGGGATTTATGGCTACACCTTC. Residues: CAIRAGQGIYGYTF. The rearrangement uses TRBV10-3 and TRBJ1-2, with TRBD1 matching 10 bases. The CDR3 length is 14 residues. V lost 6 bases, J lost 5 bases, and 6 bases stayed unmatched. Germline V lookup: CDR1 ENHRY, CDR2 SYGVKD.